The 8 T cell receptor beta chains below come from one sample, sequenced in a study of T cells expressing NK-cell markers. TCRdb processed the 5' RACE reads again and assigns one entry to each CDR3 protein, with no DNA. The sample includes some 440,000 distinct CDR3 sequences. Material for sequencing was blood T cells: a sorted CD56 or NKG2C T cell subset, CD4+ or CD8+ T cells, or bulk PBMC T cells (not recorded which). The receptors stem from a woman aged 45 to 65 in good health.

The chain uses TRBV5-1 and TRBJ1-1. CDR3 length: 17 amino acids. CDR1 is SGHRS, CDR2 YFSETQ, per germline. The CDR3 loop is CASSLIVRAGGNTEAFF.

The chain employs TRBV5-1 and TRBJ2-3. Per germline, CDR1 SGHRS and CDR2 YFSETQ. The CDR3 spans 16 residues. CDR3 residues: CASSYLSFSSTDTQYF.

The genes are TRBV24-1 and TRBJ2-1; the D call from TCRdb, TRBD1, cannot be confirmed without DNA. This CDR3 is 14 amino acids long. Germline lookup yields CDR1 KGHDR and CDR2 SFDVKD. CDR3 amino acids: CATSDLSPDNEQFF.

The chain couples TRBV3-1 to TRBJ1-3; TCRdb reports TRBD1, a call that lacks DNA to check it against. The CDR3 has 15 amino acids. Germline V lookup: CDR1 LGHDT, CDR2 YNNKEL (reference sequence). CDR3 region: CASSPSLTGQNTIYF. Filled out from reference TRBV3-1 and TRBJ1-3, the complete variable domain reads DTAVSQTPKYLVTQMGNDKSIKCEQNLGHDTMYWYKQDSKKFLKIMFSYNNKELIINETVPNRFSPKSPDKAHLNLHINSLELGDSAVYFCASSPSLTGQNTIYFGEGSWLTVV.

The genes are TRBV3-1 and TRBJ2-7; TCRdb outputs TRBD2, but without DNA this stays unchecked. Germline V gene lookup returns CDR1 LGHDT and CDR2 YNNKEL (reference sequence). The CDR3 consists of 16 residues. CDR3: CASSQARVAGGYEQYF.

V is TRBV20-1 and J is TRBJ1-1; TCRdb outputs TRBD1, but without DNA this stays unchecked. The CDR3 has 13 residues. In germline, CDR1 is DFQATT, CDR2 SNEGSKA (reference sequence). The CDR3 reads CSARGVGGSEAFF.

This rearrangement joins TRBV10-3 to TRBJ2-3; TCRdb designates TRBD2, a call that cannot be tested without DNA. This CDR3 is 13 amino acids long. Germline V gene lookup returns CDR1 ENHRY and CDR2 SYGVKD. The CDR3 is CAINGRAPDTQYF.

V usage is TRBV5-1 and J usage is TRBJ2-2; TCRdb proposes TRBD1, but this gene call is untestable without DNA. The CDR3 runs 16 residues. CDR1 and CDR2 (germline): SGHRS, YFSETQ. The CDR3 spells CASSYSRGTGSGELFF.